The sequence of this T cell receptor beta chain was determined in a study of blood T cell repertoires in COVID-19. The overall study: In each case, the material was cDNA or gDNA derived from T cells, B-cell-depleted T cells, or PBMCs.

The method was immunoSEQ multiplex PCR; TCRdb's version includes in-frame clones alone and lacks a portion of them. The sample lists under 250,000 clones, more than 70% occurring once. Patients in Seattle were enrolled during active infection, then followed longitudinally. The sequenced sample was peripheral blood. This clonotype originated in a woman aged 30 to 39 with COVID-19, enrolled during active disease.

Written as DNA, the CDR3 is TGTGCCAGCAGTTCCCGGGGTCAGGGCTACACCTTC. This translates into CASSSRGQGYTF. This chain uses TRBV12-3 or TRBV12-4 with TRBJ1-2, with D unresolved. The CDR3 is 12 amino acids. Trimming took 4 bases from V and 8 from J, leaving 11 bases between them.